This T cell receptor beta chain was identified during a study of vaccination effects on CD4 cells after COVID-19. The CDR3 sequence is 13 residues long. Germline V gene data show CDR1 as LNHDA and CDR2 as SQIVND (reference sequence). V lost 5 bases and J 4 bases, leaving 10 bases between the germline ends. This clone has a handful of counts. Its antigen is still unknown. Produced via immunoSEQ multiplex PCR; TCRdb's table is partial and in-frame only. This sample has some 24,000 clones, with approximately 76% found just once. Sequencing was preceded by expansion of antigen-specific CD4+ T cells with viral peptide pools in the ViraFEST assay. The authors isolated CD4+ T cells after 10 days of culture. PCR-confirmed SARS-CoV-2 infection occurred in the person between March and December 2020. The authors replaced half the medium with IL-2 medium on days 3 and 7.

The chain joins TRBV19 to TRBJ2-3; D unclear. The source material was CD4+ T cells from PBMCs cultured with SARS-CoV-2 spike peptides, sampled before COVID-19 vaccination. This TCR derives from a human donor who had a prior SARS-CoV-2 infection. In nucleotides, the CDR3 is TGTGCCAGTAGTCCGACTCGGGCAGATACGCAGTATTTT. The encoded protein is CASSPTRADTQYF.